This TCR beta chain was profiled in a study of T cell responses to AZD1222 COVID-19 vaccine. This clone was detected a few times. The antigen is unknown. Germline assignment: CDR1 MNHEY and CDR2 SVGAGI. After removal of 4 bases from V and 10 bases from J, the junction contained 8 bases not matched to a gene. The CDR3 length is 13 residues. General study points: Donors were mostly white British, more females; clonal diversity possibly underestimated. A reported finding is that nearly half of spike-specific TCRs target unmutated variant regions.

TCRdb keeps only in-frame clones here, not all; method: immunoSEQ multiplex PCR. The repertoire holds more than 85,000 clones, with about 90% as singletons. The chain employs TRBV6-5 and TRBJ1-1, with 8 bases fitting TRBD1. The sample here was peripheral blood, taken on day 0 of AZD1222 vaccination. This TCR came from an adult in good health. The CDR3 is CASSSGQGRLAFF. The CDR3, as DNA: TGTGCCAGCAGTTCTGGACAGGGACGACTAGCTTTCTTT.